This TCR beta chain was found in a study of blood T cell repertoires in COVID-19. This CDR3 has 15 amino acids. V gave up 1 base and J gave up 0 bases, with 10 bases separating them. The germline CDR1 and CDR2 sequences are SGHNT and YYREEE (reference sequence). This table comes from immunoSEQ multiplex PCR, and its TCRdb copy is limited to in-frame clones, with some not included. The sample includes 150,000 to 200,000 clones, around 77% of them seen just once. The TCR comes from a man between 60 and 75 years old with active or convalescent COVID-19. The V and J genes are TRBV5-4 and TRBJ1-2; D not certain. Sequences were obtained from peripheral blood. The CDR3 DNA is TGTGCCAGCAGCTTGTCGGCGGGAGCTAACTATGGCTACACCTTC. Encoded protein: CASSLSAGANYGYTF.